This TCR beta chain emerged from a study of OX40 agonist ivuxolimab in advanced cancers. Overall study context: Among those enrolled, mean age was about 63 years (range about 23 to 79) and approximately 80% were male. Of the participants, more than 35% had some prior anti-PD-1, anti-PD-L1 or anti-CTLA-4 therapy, which was allowed.

Only in-frame clones appear in the TCRdb table, and some are missing; sequencing was by immunoSEQ multiplex PCR. Of fewer than 80,000 clones in the sample, 86% were seen once. The germline gives CDR1 MNHEY, CDR2 SVGAGI. The CDR3 runs to 15 residues. V lost 0 bases, J lost 2 bases, and 8 bases lay in between. Study-wide results and limits: At doses 0.1 to 3.0 mg/kg, CD4+ and CD8+ clones expanded.

On cycle 4 day 1 and cycle 7 day 1, as well as at baseline, blood was sampled. A note on this clone: Its cognate antigen is unknown.

The sequencing here drew on CD4+ or CD8+ T cells sorted from blood, taken in a trial of the OX40 agonist ivuxolimab. This chain uses TRBV6-5 with TRBJ1-5; D unresolved. The clonotype was recovered from an adult with an advanced solid tumor such as melanoma, head and neck, liver or kidney cancer. The CDR3 reads CASSYSWGGNQPQHF. The CDR3 DNA is TGTGCCAGCAGTTACTCATGGGGAGGCAATCAGCCCCAGCATTTT.